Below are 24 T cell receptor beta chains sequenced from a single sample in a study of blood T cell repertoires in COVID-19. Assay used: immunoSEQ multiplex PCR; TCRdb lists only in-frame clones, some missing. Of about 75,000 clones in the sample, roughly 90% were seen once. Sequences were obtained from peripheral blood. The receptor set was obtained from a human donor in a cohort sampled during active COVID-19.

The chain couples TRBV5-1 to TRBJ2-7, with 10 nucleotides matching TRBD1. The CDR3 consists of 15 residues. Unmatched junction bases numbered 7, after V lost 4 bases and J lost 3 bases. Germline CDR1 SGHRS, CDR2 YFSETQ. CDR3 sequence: CASSTTGTGDYEQYF. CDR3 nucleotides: TGCGCCAGCAGCACAACCGGGACAGGGGACTACGAGCAGTACTTC.

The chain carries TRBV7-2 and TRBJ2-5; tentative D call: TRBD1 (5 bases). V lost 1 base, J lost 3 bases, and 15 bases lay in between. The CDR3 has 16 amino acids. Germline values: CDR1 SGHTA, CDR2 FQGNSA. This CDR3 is CASSLGSLGAEETQYF. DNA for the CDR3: TGTGCCAGCAGCTTAGGGTCATTAGGGGCGGAAGAGACCCAGTACTTC.

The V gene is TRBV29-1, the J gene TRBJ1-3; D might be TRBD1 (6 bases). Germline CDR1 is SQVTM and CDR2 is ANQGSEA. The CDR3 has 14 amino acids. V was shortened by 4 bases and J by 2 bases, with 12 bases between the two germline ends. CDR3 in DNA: TGCAGCGTTGTGGGGGCGCCGGCTGGAAACACCATATATTTT. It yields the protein CSVVGAPAGNTIYF.

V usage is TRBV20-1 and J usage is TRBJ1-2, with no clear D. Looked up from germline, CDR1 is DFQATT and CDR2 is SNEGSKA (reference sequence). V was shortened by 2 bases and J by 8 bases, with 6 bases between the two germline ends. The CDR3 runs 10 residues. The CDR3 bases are TGCAGTGCTAGATCCGGGGGCTACACCTTC. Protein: CSARSGGYTF.

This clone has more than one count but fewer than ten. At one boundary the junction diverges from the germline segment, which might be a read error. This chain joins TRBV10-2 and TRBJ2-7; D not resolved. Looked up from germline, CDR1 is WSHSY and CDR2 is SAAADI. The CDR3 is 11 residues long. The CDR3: CASTSRVEWNF. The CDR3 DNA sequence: TGCGCCAGCACATCCCGGGTTGAGTGGAACTTC.

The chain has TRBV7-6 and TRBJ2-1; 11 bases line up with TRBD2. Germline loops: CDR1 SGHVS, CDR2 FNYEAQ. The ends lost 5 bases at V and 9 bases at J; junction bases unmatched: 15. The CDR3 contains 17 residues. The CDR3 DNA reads TGTGCCAGCAGCCCCCGATGGACTAGCGGGTCCAAGGCTGAGCAGTTCTTC. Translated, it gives CASSPRWTSGSKAEQFF.

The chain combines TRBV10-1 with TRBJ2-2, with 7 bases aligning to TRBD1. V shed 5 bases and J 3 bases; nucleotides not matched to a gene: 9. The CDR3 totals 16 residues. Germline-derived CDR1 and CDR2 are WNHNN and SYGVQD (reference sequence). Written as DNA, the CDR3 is TGCGCCAGCAGTCCATTGACAGGGCGGGACACCGGGGAGCTGTTTTTT. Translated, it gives CASSPLTGRDTGELFF.

Here the CDR3 DNA reads TGTGCCAGCAGCCAACCGGGGACTAGCGGGAGCCACGAGCAGTACTTC. This encodes CASSQPGTSGSHEQYF. V is TRBV3-1 (or the pseudogene TRBV3-2) and J is TRBJ2-7, with TRBD2 matching over 14 bases. This CDR3 region has 16 residues. V trimming: 2 bases; J trimming: 5 bases; junction bases outside the gene matches: 5. Germline-derived CDR1 and CDR2 are LGHDT and YNNKEL (reference sequence).

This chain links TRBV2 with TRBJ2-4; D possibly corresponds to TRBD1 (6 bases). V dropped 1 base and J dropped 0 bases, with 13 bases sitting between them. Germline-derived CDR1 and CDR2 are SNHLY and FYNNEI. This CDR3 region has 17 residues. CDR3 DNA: TGTGCCAGCAGTGAAGTATCAGGGGTCCTAGCCAAAAACATTCAGTACTTC. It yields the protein CASSEVSGVLAKNIQYF. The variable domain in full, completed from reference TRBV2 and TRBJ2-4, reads EPEVTQTPSHQVTQMGQEVILRCVPISNHLYFYWYRQILGQKVEFLVSFYNNEISEKSEIFDDQFSVERPDGSNFTLKIRSTKLEDSAMYFCASSEVSGVLAKNIQYFGAGTRLSVL.

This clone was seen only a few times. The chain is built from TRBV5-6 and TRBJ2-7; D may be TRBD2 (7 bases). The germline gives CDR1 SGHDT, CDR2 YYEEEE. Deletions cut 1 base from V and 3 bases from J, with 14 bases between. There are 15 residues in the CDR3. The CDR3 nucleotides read TGTGCCAGCAGCTTGTCCGGGGGGCGGGTCTACGAGCAGTACTTC. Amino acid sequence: CASSLSGGRVYEQYF. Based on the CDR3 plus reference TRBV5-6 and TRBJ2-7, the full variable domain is DAGVTQSPTHLIKTRGQQVTLRCSPKSGHDTVSWYQQALGQGPQFIFQYYEEEERQRGNFPDRFSGHQFPNYSSELNVNALLLGDSALYLCASSLSGGRVYEQYFGPGTRLTVT.

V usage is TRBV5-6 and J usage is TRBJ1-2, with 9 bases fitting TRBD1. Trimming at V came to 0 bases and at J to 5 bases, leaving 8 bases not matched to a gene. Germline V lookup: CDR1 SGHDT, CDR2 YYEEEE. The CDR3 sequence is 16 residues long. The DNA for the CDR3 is TGTGCCAGCAGCTTGGTTAAAGGACAGGGGATTTATGGCTACACCTTC. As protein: CASSLVKGQGIYGYTF.

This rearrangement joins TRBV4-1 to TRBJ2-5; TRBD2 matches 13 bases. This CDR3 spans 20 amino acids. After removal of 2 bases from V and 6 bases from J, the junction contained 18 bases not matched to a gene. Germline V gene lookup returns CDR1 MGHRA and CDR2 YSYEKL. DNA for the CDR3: TGCGCCAGCAGCCAACAGCAAGGACTAGCGGGGGCCGTACCTCCCAAGACCCAGTACTTC. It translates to CASSQQQGLAGAVPPKTQYF.

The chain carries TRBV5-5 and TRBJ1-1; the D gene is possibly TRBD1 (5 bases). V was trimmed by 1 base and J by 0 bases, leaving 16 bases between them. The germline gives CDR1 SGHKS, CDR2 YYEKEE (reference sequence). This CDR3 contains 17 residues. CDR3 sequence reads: CASSLSELGRVNTEAFF. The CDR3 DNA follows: TGTGCCAGCAGCTTGTCAGAATTGGGCAGGGTGAACACTGAAGCTTTCTTT. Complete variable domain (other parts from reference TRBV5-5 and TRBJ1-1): DAGVTQSPTHLIKTRGQQVTLRCSPISGHKSVSWYQQVLGQGPQFIFQYYEKEERGRGNFPDRFSARQFPNYSSELNVNALLLGDSALYLCASSLSELGRVNTEAFFGQGTRLTVV.

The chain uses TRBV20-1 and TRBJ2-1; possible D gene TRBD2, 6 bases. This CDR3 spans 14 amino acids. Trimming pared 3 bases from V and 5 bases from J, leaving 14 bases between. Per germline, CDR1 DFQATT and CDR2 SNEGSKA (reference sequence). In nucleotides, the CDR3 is TGCAGTGCTAGTTTCCTGGGACTTGACAATGAGCAGTTCTTC. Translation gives CSASFLGLDNEQFF.

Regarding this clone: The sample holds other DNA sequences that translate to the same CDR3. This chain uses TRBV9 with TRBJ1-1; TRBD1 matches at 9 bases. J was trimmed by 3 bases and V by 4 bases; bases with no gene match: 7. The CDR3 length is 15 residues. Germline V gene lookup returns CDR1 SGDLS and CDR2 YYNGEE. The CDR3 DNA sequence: TGTGCCAGCAGCCTAACAGGGGGCCGATACACTGAAGCTTTCTTT. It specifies CASSLTGGRYTEAFF. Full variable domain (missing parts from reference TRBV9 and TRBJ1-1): DSGVTQTPKHLITATGQRVTLRCSPRSGDLSVYWYQQSLDQGLQFLIQYYNGEERAKGNILERFSAQQFPDLHSELNLSSLELGDSALYFCASSLTGGRYTEAFFGQGTRLTVV.

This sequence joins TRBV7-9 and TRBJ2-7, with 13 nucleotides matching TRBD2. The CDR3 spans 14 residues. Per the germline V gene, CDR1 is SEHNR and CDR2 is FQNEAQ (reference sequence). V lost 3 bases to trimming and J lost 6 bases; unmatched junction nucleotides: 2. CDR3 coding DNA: TGTGCCAGCAGCTTCTGGACTAGCGGGAGCGAGCAGTACTTC. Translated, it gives CASSFWTSGSEQYF. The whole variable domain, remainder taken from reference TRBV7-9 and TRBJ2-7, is DTGVSQNPRHKITKRGQNVTFRCDPISEHNRLYWYRQTLGQGPEFLTYFQNEAQLEKSRLLSDRFSAERPKGSFSTLEIQRTEQGDSAMYLCASSFWTSGSEQYFGPGTRLTVT.

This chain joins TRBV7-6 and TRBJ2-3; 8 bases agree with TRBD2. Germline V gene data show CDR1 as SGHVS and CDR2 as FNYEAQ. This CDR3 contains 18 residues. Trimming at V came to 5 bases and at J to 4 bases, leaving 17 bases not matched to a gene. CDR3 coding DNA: TGTGCCAGCAGCCCGGTCGGGAGCGGGGGAGCGAGCTCAGATACGCAGTATTTT. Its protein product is CASSPVGSGGASSDTQYF.

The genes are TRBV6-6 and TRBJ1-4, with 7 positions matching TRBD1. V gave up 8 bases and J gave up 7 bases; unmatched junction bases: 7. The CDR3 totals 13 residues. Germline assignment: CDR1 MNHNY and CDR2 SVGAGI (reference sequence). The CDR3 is CASQGGVGEKLFF. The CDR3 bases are TGTGCCAGCCAAGGGGGCGTGGGTGAAAAACTGTTTTTT.

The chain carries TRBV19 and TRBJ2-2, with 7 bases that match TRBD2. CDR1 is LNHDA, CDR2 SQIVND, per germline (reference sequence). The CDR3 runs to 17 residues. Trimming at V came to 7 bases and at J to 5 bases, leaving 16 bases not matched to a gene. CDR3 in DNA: TGTGCCAGTAAGGGTGTGGGTAACGGGAGGAGGACCGGGGAGCTGTTTTTT. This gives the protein CASKGVGNGRRTGELFF.

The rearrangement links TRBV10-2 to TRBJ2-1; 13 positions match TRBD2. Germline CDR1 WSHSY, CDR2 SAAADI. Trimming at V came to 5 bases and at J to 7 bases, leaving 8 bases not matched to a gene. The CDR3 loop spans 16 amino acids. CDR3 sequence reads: CASSLPGLAGRNEQFF. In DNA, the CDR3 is TGCGCCAGCAGTCTGCCGGGACTAGCGGGAAGAAATGAGCAGTTCTTC.

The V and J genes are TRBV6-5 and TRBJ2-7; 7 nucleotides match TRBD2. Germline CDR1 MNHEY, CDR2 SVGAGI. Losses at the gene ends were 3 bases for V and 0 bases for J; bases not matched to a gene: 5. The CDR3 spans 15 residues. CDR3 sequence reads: CASSYRLAVSYEQYF. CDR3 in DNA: TGTGCCAGCAGTTATCGGCTAGCGGTCTCCTACGAGCAGTACTTC.

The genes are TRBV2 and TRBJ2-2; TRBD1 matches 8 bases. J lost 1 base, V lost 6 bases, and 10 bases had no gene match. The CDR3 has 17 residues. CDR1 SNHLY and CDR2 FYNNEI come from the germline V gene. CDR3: CASRAPIGQGNTGELFF. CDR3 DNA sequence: TGTGCCAGCAGGGCCCCCATAGGACAGGGGAACACCGGGGAGCTGTTTTTT.

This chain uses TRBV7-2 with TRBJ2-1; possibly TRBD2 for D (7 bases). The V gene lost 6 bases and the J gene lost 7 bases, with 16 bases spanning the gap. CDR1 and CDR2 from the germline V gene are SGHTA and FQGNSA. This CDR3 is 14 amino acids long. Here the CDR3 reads CASRQTGGRNEQFF. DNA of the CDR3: TGTGCCAGCAGACAAACCGGGGGGCGGAATGAGCAGTTCTTC.

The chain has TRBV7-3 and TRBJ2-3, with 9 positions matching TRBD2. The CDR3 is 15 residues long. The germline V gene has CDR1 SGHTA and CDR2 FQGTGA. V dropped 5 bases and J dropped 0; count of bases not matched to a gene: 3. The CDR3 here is CASSRLADSTDTQYF. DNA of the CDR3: TGTGCCAGCAGCCGACTAGCGGATAGCACAGATACGCAGTATTTT.